A single sample gave rise to the 26 T cell receptor beta chains below, sequenced in a study of Tregs in tolerant kidney transplant recipients. Mixed chimerism was transient after nonmyeloablative marrow transplants from related graft donors. The method was immunoSEQ multiplex PCR; TCRdb's version includes in-frame clones alone and lacks a portion of them. Recorded for this sample: approximately 24,000 clones. Here the sequenced sample was CD4+ T cells from blood (PBMCs), taken 6 months after the transplant. Source of these receptors: a human patient who received a combined kidney and bone marrow transplant. A share of the T cells may be of graft donor origin.

Note on this clone: The read ends 3 residues early relative to the CDR3; the germline J gene fills the gap. The chain combines TRBV7-8 with TRBJ2-1; 7 bases are shared with TRBD2. CDR3 length: 13 residues. V lost 5 bases, J lost 5 bases, and 3 bases stayed unmatched. Looked up from germline, CDR1 is SGHVS and CDR2 is FQNEAQ. The sequenced part of the CDR3 DNA is TGTGCCAGCAGCCCCCGGGGGGACAATGAG. It encodes CASSPRGDNE. The entire CDR3 protein reads CASSPRGDNEQFF.

A remark on this clone: The read gets to within 3 residues of the CDR3 end, and the germline J gene fills in the rest. The V and J genes are TRBV5-1 and TRBJ1-6, with 11 bases fitting TRBD1. This CDR3 contains 18 residues. Germline values: CDR1 SGHRS, CDR2 YFSETQ. CDR3 sequence reads: CASSSDLPRDRGYRPLHF. CDR3 bases read: TGCGCCAGCAGCTCCGACCTCCCCCGGGACAGGGGGTATAGGCCC.

As for this clone: The sequenced fragment ends 3 residues before the CDR3 boundary, so the rest is inferred from the germline J gene. This chain links TRBV7-9 with TRBJ2-3, with 8 bases fitting TRBD2. Germline values: CDR1 SEHNR, CDR2 FQNEAQ (reference sequence). The CDR3 contains 15 residues. J gave up 4 bases and V 0 bases, and 3 bases lay outside the gene matches. CDR3 residues: CASSLASGVADTQYF. The part of the CDR3 DNA that was read is TGTGCCAGCAGCTTAGCTAGCGGGGTCGCAGATACG.

Note on this clone: From the germline J gene comes the end of the CDR3, since the read stops 3 residues before it. The chain links TRBV5-1 to TRBJ1-5; maybe TRBD1 (6 bases). Germline CDR1 reads SGHRS; CDR2 reads YFSETQ. This CDR3 has 14 amino acids. The V and J ends lost 4 bases and 2 bases respectively, with 10 bases between them. The CDR3 is CASSARGGNQPQHF. CDR3 bases read: TGCGCCAGCAGCGCCAGGGGTGGCAATCAGCCC.

On this clone itself: From the germline J gene comes the end of the CDR3, since the read stops 3 residues before it. The V call is TRBV18, the J call TRBJ2-5, with 10 nucleotides matching TRBD1. The CDR3 is 19 amino acids. The germline gives CDR1 KGHSH, CDR2 LQKENI. V shed 3 bases, J shed 5 bases, and the junction held 18 bases outside the gene matches. Partial CDR3 DNA: TGTGCCAGCTCACCGTGGATTGGTGGACAGGGGGTTCGTATGGAGACC. Protein sequence: CASSPWIGGQGVRMET. The whole CDR3 protein is CASSPWIGGQGVRMETQYF.

A word on this clone: The read finishes 3 residues shy of the CDR3 end, and the germline J gene is used to complete it. This rearrangement joins TRBV10-2 to TRBJ2-7; maybe TRBD2 (6 bases). Per the germline V gene, CDR1 is WSHSY and CDR2 is SAAADI. Trimming cost V 7 bases and J 1 base, with 20 bases left between them. CDR3 length: 16 amino acids. The DNA read from the CDR3 is TGCGCCAGCAACTCACAATGGGGACTTAGGTCCTACGAG. As protein: CASNSQWGLRSYE. In full, the CDR3 reads CASNSQWGLRSYEQYF.

Concerning this clone: The read falls 3 residues short of the CDR3 end, and the missing part is taken from the germline J gene. The V call is TRBV20-1, the J call TRBJ2-3; 9 nucleotides line up with TRBD2. CDR1 is DFQATT and CDR2 is SNEGSKA in the germline V gene (reference sequence). V was clipped by 3 bases and J by 6 bases; unmatched bases: 13. The CDR3 runs 16 residues. The CDR3 sequence: CSASRGRASGVDTQYF. The CDR3 bases that were read are TGCAGTGCTAGTCGGGGGAGGGCTAGCGGGGTGGATACG.

As for this clone: The sequenced fragment ends 3 residues before the CDR3 boundary, so the rest is inferred from the germline J gene. This chain uses TRBV20-1 with TRBJ1-2; tentatively, D is TRBD1 (5 bases). This CDR3 is 14 amino acids long. Germline V gene lookup returns CDR1 DFQATT and CDR2 SNEGSKA (reference sequence). This CDR3 is CSASRQGPSYGYTF. CDR3 DNA, as far as it was read: TGCAGTGCTAGTAGGCAGGGCCCGTCCTACGGC.

As for this clone: The missing CDR3 end, 3 residues past where the read stops, is filled in from the germline J gene. The genes are TRBV20-1 and TRBJ1-5, with no clear D. This CDR3 spans 15 amino acids. Germline V lookup: CDR1 DFQATT, CDR2 SNEGSKA (reference sequence). Trimming cost V 0 bases and J 5 bases, with 14 bases left between them. This chain's CDR3 is CSARDRRAGDQPQHF. The covered CDR3 bases are TGCAGTGCTAGAGATCGGCGGGCAGGAGATCAGCCC.

As for this clone: The read is 3 residues too short to cover the CDR3 end, so that end is filled in from the germline J gene. This chain uses TRBV5-4 with TRBJ1-6, with a possible D match to TRBD1 (5 bases). Per the germline V gene, CDR1 is SGHNT and CDR2 is YYREEE (reference sequence). Trimming cost V 4 bases and J 12 bases, with 11 bases left between them. There are 12 residues in the CDR3. Partial CDR3 DNA: TGTGCCAGCAGCCCTCCCGGGGGACCC. It translates to CASSPPGGP. The whole CDR3 region reads CASSPPGGPLHF.

The CDR3 sequence: CASSTRQAISGANVLTF. The sequenced CDR3 bases are TGCGCCAGCAGCACACGACAGGCTATCTCTGGGGCCAACGTC. The V gene is TRBV5-1, the J gene TRBJ2-6; a possible D gene is TRBD1 (6 bases). The read stops 3 residues short of the end of the CDR3; the missing end is completed from the germline J gene. CDR1 is SGHRS and CDR2 is YFSETQ in the germline V gene. V was shortened by 4 bases and J by 0 bases, with 14 bases between the two germline ends. The CDR3 is made up of 17 amino acids.

Points on this clone: Read data end 3 residues before the CDR3 end; the end is taken from the germline J gene. The chain links TRBV6-2 or TRBV6-3 to TRBJ1-1; D gene unclear. The CDR3 sequence is 15 residues long. Germline V gives CDR1 MNHEY, CDR2 SVGEGT. The germline V and J ends were trimmed by 2 bases and 5 bases, with 15 bases remaining between them. CDR3 loop: CASSYRRLEGTEAFF. CDR3 DNA, as far as it was read: TGTGCCAGCAGTTACAGGCGCTTGGAAGGGACTGAA.

Regarding this clone: The read ends 3 residues before the CDR3 terminus; that terminus is restored from the germline J gene. This rearrangement joins TRBV12-3 or TRBV12-4 to TRBJ2-7; tentative D call: TRBD1 (6 bases). This CDR3 comprises 13 residues. Trimming left V 5 bases short and J 5 bases short, with 13 bases between. This CDR3 reads CASSQQGIDEQYF. The DNA read from the CDR3 is TGTGCCAGCAGTCAACAGGGTATCGACGAG.

Comment on this clone: The CDR3 end lies 3 residues beyond the end of the read and is filled in from the germline J gene. The chain combines TRBV6-1 with TRBJ1-6; 7 bases fit TRBD1. Germline V gene data show CDR1 as MNHNS and CDR2 as SASEGT. V shed 4 bases and J 10 bases; nucleotides not matched to a gene: 10. The CDR3 is 15 amino acids. This CDR3 reads CASSVRQGGNSPLHF. Incomplete CDR3 DNA: TGTGCCAGCAGTGTGAGACAGGGAGGGAACTCACCC.

For this clone: The CDR3 extends 3 residues past the end of the read, so its final part is completed from the germline J gene. This rearrangement joins TRBV6-2 or TRBV6-3 to TRBJ2-1, with 10 nucleotides matching TRBD2. After removal of 5 bases from V and 1 base from J, the junction contained 8 bases not matched to a gene. Germline V gene data show CDR1 as MNHEY and CDR2 as SVGEGT. CDR3 size: 17 residues. The CDR3 loop reads CASSPRRAGGSYNEQFF. The sequenced part of the CDR3 DNA is TGTGCCAGCAGTCCCAGAAGAGCGGGAGGGTCCTACAATGAG.

Remarks on this clone: Sequencing ends 3 residues short of the CDR3 end; the germline J gene provides the rest. The V gene is TRBV20-1, the J gene TRBJ2-7; 8 bases fit TRBD2. CDR1 is DFQATT, CDR2 SNEGSKA, per germline (reference sequence). V lost 2 bases and J lost 3; bases outside the gene matches: 0. The CDR3 spans 12 residues. The sequenced CDR3 bases are TGCAGTGCTAGACTAGCGGGCTACGAG. Protein product: CSARLAGYE. The whole CDR3 sequence is CSARLAGYEQYF.

A word on this clone: The CDR3 end is not reached by the read, which stops 3 residues before it; the germline J gene fills it in. This chain uses TRBV5-1 with TRBJ2-5; D may be TRBD1 or TRBD2 (6 bases each). Germline values: CDR1 SGHRS, CDR2 YFSETQ. V gave up 4 bases and J gave up 1 base, with 20 bases separating them. CDR3 length: 17 amino acids. The sequenced part of the CDR3 DNA is TGCGCCAGCAGCGTCAGCGGCGGGACACCGGGCCAAGAGACC. It yields the protein CASSVSGGTPGQET. The complete CDR3 reads CASSVSGGTPGQETQYF.

On this clone itself: Coverage ceases 3 residues before the CDR3 finishes, and the germline J gene fills in the end. The V gene is TRBV6-2 or TRBV6-3, the J gene TRBJ2-2; unclear D gene. The CDR3 totals 13 residues. Trimming removed 0 bases at V and 7 bases at J, with 6 bases between. CDR1 and CDR2 (germline): MNHEY, SVGEGT. The part of the CDR3 DNA that was read is TGTGCCAGCAGTTACTCTGGGCTCGGGGAG. The encoded protein is CASSYSGLGE. The entire CDR3 protein is CASSYSGLGELFF.

About this clone itself: Read coverage stops 3 residues before the CDR3 terminus; the germline J gene supplies the remainder. V is TRBV18 and J is TRBJ1-1; D might be TRBD1 (5 bases). Germline V CDR1 and CDR2: KGHSH, LQKENI. This CDR3 comprises 19 residues. V was shortened by 1 base and J by 0 bases, with 21 bases between the two germline ends. The CDR3: CASSPRRGDLLLMNTEAFF. The CDR3 bases that were read are TGTGCCAGCTCACCACGCCGGGGGGACCTTCTTCTTATGAACACTGAA.

Points on this clone: The CDR3 extends 3 residues past the end of the read, so its final part is completed from the germline J gene. The chain recombines TRBV20-1 with TRBJ2-1, with 7 bases lining up with TRBD2. With V trimmed by 0 bases and J by 0 bases, 17 bases remained unmatched. Germline V gene data show CDR1 as DFQATT and CDR2 as SNEGSKA (reference sequence). The CDR3 length is 20 residues. Here the CDR3 reads CSARERIWREPPSSYNEQFF. The part of the CDR3 DNA that was read is TGCAGTGCTAGAGAAAGGATCTGGCGGGAGCCCCCGAGCTCCTACAATGAG.

On this clone itself: The read gets to within 3 residues of the CDR3 end, and the germline J gene fills in the rest. The chain employs TRBV2 and TRBJ2-7; 7 nucleotides line up with TRBD1. CDR1 is SNHLY, CDR2 FYNNEI, per germline. With V trimmed by 6 bases and J by 3 bases, 14 bases remained unmatched. The CDR3 is made up of 16 amino acids. The CDR3 loop is CASSGPKRDSLYEQYF. The CDR3 DNA, read in part, is TGTGCCAGCAGCGGGCCCAAAAGGGACAGTCTCTACGAG.

Of note for this clone: The CDR3 goes on 3 residues after the read ends, and that part is filled in from the germline J gene. The J gene is TRBJ2-2, the V gene TRBV4-1, with 7 bases identical to TRBD2. Germline values: CDR1 MGHRA, CDR2 YSYEKL. This CDR3 has 17 amino acids. With V trimmed by 0 bases and J by 3 bases, 7 bases remained unmatched. Here the CDR3 reads CASSQDFAGVDTGELFF. Partial CDR3 DNA: TGCGCCAGCAGCCAAGATTTCGCGGGGGTCGACACCGGGGAG.

As concerns this clone: The read finishes 3 residues shy of the CDR3 end, and the germline J gene is used to complete it. This rearrangement joins TRBV6-2 or TRBV6-3 to TRBJ2-1, with D possibly being TRBD1 (6 bases). CDR3 length: 13 amino acids. Deletions cut 4 bases from V and 5 bases from J, with 9 bases between. Germline V gene sequence: CDR1 MNHEY, CDR2 SVGEGT. The sequenced CDR3 bases are TGTGCCAGCAGTTCCCGACAGGACAATGAG. Its translation is CASSSRQDNE. The whole CDR3 sequence is CASSSRQDNEQFF.

A word on this clone: The read is 3 residues too short to cover the CDR3 end, so that end is filled in from the germline J gene. The chain couples TRBV5-1 to TRBJ1-1; D is possibly TRBD1 (6 bases). The CDR3 sequence is 14 residues long. V lost 2 bases, J lost 4 bases, and 12 bases lay in between. Germline assignment: CDR1 SGHRS and CDR2 YFSETQ. The CDR3 spells CASSFTGFGTEAFF. Incomplete CDR3 DNA: TGCGCCAGCAGCTTCACAGGGTTTGGCACTGAA.

On this clone itself: The read finishes 3 residues shy of the CDR3 end, and the germline J gene is used to complete it. V gene TRBV7-7 combines with J gene TRBJ2-3; 9 bases match TRBD1. The CDR3 spans 14 residues. The trim removed 5 bases at V and 3 bases at J, leaving 3 bases unmatched. Germline V lookup: CDR1 SSHAT, CDR2 FNYEAQ (reference sequence). The DNA read from the CDR3 is TGTGCCAGCAGCGTCGGGACAGGGACAGATACG. Translating gives CASSVGTGTDT. The CDR3 in its entirety is CASSVGTGTDTQYF.

On this clone itself: The read halts 3 residues ahead of the CDR3 end, with the missing end drawn from the germline J gene. The V gene is TRBV19, the J gene TRBJ2-5; 8 bases line up with TRBD2. This CDR3 is built from 16 residues. V gave up 5 bases and J gave up 7 bases; unmatched junction bases: 15. Germline lookup yields CDR1 LNHDA and CDR2 SQIVND (reference sequence). Incomplete CDR3 DNA: TGTGCCAGTAGTGGGGGAGGGCTAGCGGGTCTTGGGACC. This codes for CASSGGGLAGLGT. The entire CDR3 protein is CASSGGGLAGLGTQYF.